Listed here are 27 T cell receptor beta chains from one sample, sequenced in a study of T cell responses to AZD1222 COVID-19 vaccine. Clones were read by immunoSEQ multiplex PCR, and TCRdb kept only the in-frame ones, dropping some. The sample lists roughly 100,000 clones, roughly nine tenths occurring once. Sequences were derived from peripheral blood, sampled on day 0 of AZD1222 vaccination. All receptors come from an adult in good health.

The chain uses TRBV11-2 and TRBJ1-5; 7 bases fit TRBD1. The ends lost 5 bases at V and 0 bases at J; junction bases unmatched: 4. The CDR3 runs to 15 residues. CDR1 is SGHAT, CDR2 FQNNGV, per germline. The CDR3 is CASSPGQHSNQPQHF. The DNA for the CDR3 is TGTGCCAGCAGCCCGGGACAGCATAGCAATCAGCCCCAGCATTTT.

V and J are TRBV19 and TRBJ1-5, with D possibly TRBD1 on 5 matching bases. From germline, CDR1 is LNHDA and CDR2 SQIVND (reference sequence). The CDR3 loop spans 12 amino acids. Trimming took 10 bases from V and 5 from J, leaving 12 bases between them. The CDR3 loop is CAKALGDQPQHF. CDR3 bases: TGTGCCAAAGCCCTAGGGGATCAGCCCCAGCATTTT.

This clone has a handful of counts. The chain uses TRBV18 and TRBJ2-5; 8 positions agree with TRBD2. CDR1 and CDR2 (germline): KGHSH, LQKENI. This CDR3 is 15 amino acids long. J lost 2 bases, V lost 4 bases, and 6 bases had no gene match. The DNA for the CDR3 is TGTGCCAGCTCACGAGGAATAGCGGGACAAGAGACCCAGTACTTC. It encodes CASSRGIAGQETQYF.

The J gene is TRBJ1-5, the V gene TRBV10-3; no reliable D call. CDR3 length: 12 amino acids. Germline V gives CDR1 ENHRY, CDR2 SYGVKD. V was trimmed by 2 bases and J by 7 bases, leaving 6 bases between them. CDR3 bases: TGTGCCATCAGTGAGAATCGGCAGCCCCAGCATTTT. Translated: CAISENRQPQHF.

The V and J genes are TRBV20-1 and TRBJ1-4, with D unresolved. The ends were cut back, 6 bases at V and 7 bases at J, with 9 bases in the middle. From germline, CDR1 is DFQATT and CDR2 SNEGSKA (reference sequence). This CDR3 has 11 residues. DNA of the CDR3: TGCAGTGCCATTAGGGTTGAAAAACTGTTTTTT. It encodes CSAIRVEKLFF.

The chain has TRBV18 and TRBJ1-5, with D hard to call. CDR1 and CDR2 from the germline V gene are KGHSH and LQKENI. The CDR3 is 16 residues long. With 3 bases removed from V and 0 bases from J, the gap between germline ends came to 12 bases. The CDR3 region is CASSPQNGLSNQPQHF. CDR3 coding DNA: TGTGCCAGCTCACCGCAAAACGGGCTTAGCAATCAGCCCCAGCATTTT.

DNA of the CDR3: TGTGCCAGCAGTTCCACACGCCCCGGAGGGTTAAGTGATCAGCCCCAGCATTTT. This codes for CASSSTRPGGLSDQPQHF. The chain employs TRBV6-2 or TRBV6-3 and TRBJ1-5; no clear D gene. Germline V CDR1 and CDR2: MNHEY, SVGEGT. V dropped 4 bases and J dropped 5 bases, with 24 bases sitting between them. This CDR3 has 18 amino acids.

This clone was seen a handful of times. The chain uses TRBV23-1 and TRBJ2-7, with D possibly called TRBD1 or TRBD2 (6 bases each). TRBV23-1 qualifies as an ORF whose function is uncertain. This CDR3 spans 15 amino acids. Trimming cost V 8 bases and J 3 bases, with 20 bases left between them. The CDR3 coding sequence is TGCGCCAGCGGTTTGGGGGGCCAGGGCCACTACGAGCAGTACTTC. Translation gives CASGLGGQGHYEQYF.

J is TRBJ1-1 and V is TRBV18; 9 positions agree with TRBD1. The CDR3 has 14 residues. V lost 5 bases and J lost 2; bases outside the gene matches: 3. The germline V gene encodes CDR1 KGHSH and CDR2 LQKENI. The CDR3 sequence: CASSTGQGNTEAFF. CDR3 DNA: TGTGCCAGCTCAACGGGACAGGGTAACACTGAAGCTTTCTTT.

The V and J genes are TRBV27 and TRBJ2-7, with 9 bases fitting TRBD1. The V gene's germline CDR1 is MNHEY and CDR2 SMNVEV (reference sequence). Germline trimming cut 5 bases from V and 3 bases from J; bases unmatched to any gene: 8. The CDR3 length is 15 residues. The CDR3 nucleotides read TGTGCCAGCAGTCCCCCGACAGGGGGAGGCTACGAGCAGTACTTC. Its protein product is CASSPPTGGGYEQYF.

The CDR3 is CASSLRTDTQYF. CDR3 bases: TGTGCCAGCTCTCTTCGCACAGATACGCAGTATTTT. V and J are TRBV2 and TRBJ2-3, with no clear D. The CDR3 spans 12 residues. Deletions cut 8 bases from V and 1 base from J, with 7 bases between. Germline loops: CDR1 SNHLY, CDR2 FYNNEI.

The rearrangement uses TRBV29-1 and TRBJ2-1; D unclear. Trimming removed 6 bases at V and 7 bases at J, with 13 bases between. CDR3 length: 12 residues. CDR1 and CDR2 (germline): SQVTM, ANQGSEA. The CDR3 nucleotides read TGCAGCGTGCGGACCCACCAGAATGAGCAGTTCTTC. Amino acids: CSVRTHQNEQFF.

The chain combines TRBV19 with TRBJ1-1; TRBD1 agrees at 12 bases. The V and J ends lost 3 bases and 8 bases, in that order; junction bases with no gene match: 1. Per germline, CDR1 LNHDA and CDR2 SQIVND (reference sequence). The CDR3 sequence is 13 residues long. As DNA, the CDR3 is TGTGCCAGTAGTATCGGGACAGGGGGCGAAGCTTTCTTT. This gives the protein CASSIGTGGEAFF.

The chain uses TRBV14 and TRBJ2-6; the D is unclear. Germline CDR1 reads SGHDN; CDR2 reads FVKESK. Trimming cost V 10 bases and J 0 bases, with 10 bases left between them. This CDR3 has 14 residues. The CDR3 nucleotides read TGTGCCACCAGTTCTTTCTCTGGGGCCAACGTCCTGACTTTC. Protein: CATSSFSGANVLTF.

This chain uses TRBV6-1 with TRBJ2-1; 8 nucleotides align to TRBD2. CDR1 is MNHNS, CDR2 SASEGT, per germline. This CDR3 spans 16 amino acids. V lost 4 bases to trimming and J lost 7 bases; unmatched junction nucleotides: 12. The CDR3 here is CASSGSWSGSTNEQFF. CDR3 nucleotides: TGTGCCAGCAGTGGATCTTGGAGCGGGAGTACGAATGAGCAGTTCTTC.

The gene calls are TRBV10-2 and TRBJ1-1; no definite D call. Trimming stripped 7 bases from V and 5 bases from J, with 17 bases between. Germline V gene lookup returns CDR1 WSHSY and CDR2 SAAADI. The CDR3 runs to 14 residues. CDR3 sequence reads: CASTMMMGNTEAFF. The CDR3 DNA reads TGCGCCAGCACCATGATGATGGGGAATACTGAAGCTTTCTTT.

The chain carries TRBV6-1 and TRBJ1-6; 7 positions match TRBD1. After removal of 4 bases from V and 0 bases from J, the junction contained 6 bases not matched to a gene. CDR1 MNHNS and CDR2 SASEGT come from the germline V gene. The CDR3 sequence is 17 residues long. The CDR3 protein is CASSAQGEASYNSPLHF. Here the CDR3 DNA reads TGTGCCAGCAGTGCCCAGGGGGAGGCCTCCTATAATTCACCCCTCCACTTT.

This rearrangement joins TRBV9 to TRBJ1-3; unclear D gene. Trimming took off 0 bases at V and 2 bases at J, with 6 bases between the two ends. This CDR3 is 14 amino acids long. In germline, CDR1 is SGDLS, CDR2 YYNGEE. The CDR3 DNA reads as TGTGCCAGCAGCGTAGGGGGAACTGGAAACACCATATATTTT. Amino acid sequence: CASSVGGTGNTIYF.

V usage is TRBV4-2 and J usage is TRBJ2-3; D remains ambiguous. CDR3 length: 12 residues. CDR1 is LGHNA and CDR2 is YNFKEQ in the germline V gene. Trimming shortened V by 1 base and J by 4 bases, and 3 bases separated the two germline ends. The CDR3 DNA sequence: TGTGCCAGCAGCCAAGTAGCAGATACGCAGTATTTT. Its protein product is CASSQVADTQYF.

The chain couples TRBV9 to TRBJ2-2, with 7 bases fitting TRBD2. Germline values: CDR1 SGDLS, CDR2 YYNGEE. CDR3 length: 15 amino acids. The junction had 11 bases not matched to a gene; V was cut back by 4 bases and J by 8 bases. CDR3 sequence: CASSIRTRGEGELFF. For the CDR3, the DNA is TGTGCCAGCAGCATTCGGACTAGAGGGGAAGGGGAGCTGTTTTTT.

This clone was counted between two and nine times. The rearrangement uses TRBV30 and TRBJ2-3; the D call may be TRBD1 or TRBD2 (6 bases each). V was clipped by 3 bases and J by 0 bases, with 13 bases between them. Germline V gives CDR1 GTSNPN, CDR2 SVGIG (reference sequence). This CDR3 is built from 15 residues. In nucleotides, the CDR3 is TGTGCCTGGAGACAGGGAGGCTTTAGCACAGATACGCAGTATTTT. Its translation: CAWRQGGFSTDTQYF. Combining the CDR3 with reference TRBV30 and TRBJ2-3 gives the whole variable domain SQTIHQWPATLVQPVGSPLSLECTVEGTSNPNLYWYRQAAGRGLQLLFYSVGIGQISSEVPQNLSASRPQDRQFILSSKKLLLSDSGFYLCAWRQGGFSTDTQYFGPGTRLTVL.

This chain links TRBV12-3 or TRBV12-4 with TRBJ1-1; no clear D gene. V was cut by 2 bases and J by 3 bases, with 7 bases left in between. This CDR3 is built from 13 residues. CDR3 amino acids: CASSLMRDTEAFF. The CDR3 region has the DNA TGTGCCAGCAGTTTAATGAGGGACACTGAAGCTTTCTTT.

The rearrangement joins TRBV3-1 (or the pseudogene TRBV3-2) to TRBJ2-1, with D perhaps TRBD1 or TRBD2 (5 bases each). Germline lookup yields CDR1 LGHDT and CDR2 YNNKEL (reference sequence). The V end lost 1 base, the J end lost 5 bases, and 12 bases lay between the germline ends. The CDR3 covers 15 residues. CDR3 in amino acids: CASSQVREWHNEQFF. In DNA form, the CDR3 reads TGTGCCAGCAGCCAAGTCAGGGAGTGGCACAATGAGCAGTTCTTC.

The V gene is TRBV19, the J gene TRBJ2-5; no reliable D call. Germline CDR1 is LNHDA and CDR2 is SQIVND (reference sequence). The V and J ends lost 4 bases and 1 base respectively, with 7 bases between them. CDR3 size: 13 residues. The CDR3 region is CASSTSVQETQYF. CDR3 nucleotides: TGTGCCAGTAGTACCTCCGTCCAAGAGACCCAGTACTTC.

This chain links TRBV5-5 with TRBJ2-7; 9 nucleotides agree with TRBD1. The ends lost 5 bases at V and 1 base at J; junction bases unmatched: 10. Germline-derived CDR1 and CDR2 are SGHKS and YYEKEE (reference sequence). The CDR3 spans 16 residues. The CDR3 loop is CASSSGTGYNSYEQYF. The CDR3 bases are TGTGCCAGCAGTTCCGGGACAGGGTATAATTCCTACGAGCAGTACTTC.

The chain combines TRBV6-6 with TRBJ1-4; TRBD1 is a possible D gene (5 bases). Germline loops: CDR1 MNHNY, CDR2 SVGAGI (reference sequence). The CDR3 consists of 15 residues. The germline V and J ends were trimmed by 7 bases and 0 bases, with 12 bases remaining between them. CDR3: CASTNRFSTNEKLFF. The CDR3 DNA follows: TGTGCCAGCACCAACAGGTTTTCAACTAATGAAAAACTGTTTTTT.

The genes are TRBV7-9 and TRBJ2-5; D is unclear. CDR1 is SEHNR and CDR2 is FQNEAQ in the germline V gene (reference sequence). The CDR3 length is 12 residues. Trimming pared 5 bases from V and 5 bases from J, leaving 9 bases between. CDR3 amino acids: CASSRTYETQYF. DNA for the CDR3: TGTGCCAGCAGCAGGACCTATGAGACCCAGTACTTC.